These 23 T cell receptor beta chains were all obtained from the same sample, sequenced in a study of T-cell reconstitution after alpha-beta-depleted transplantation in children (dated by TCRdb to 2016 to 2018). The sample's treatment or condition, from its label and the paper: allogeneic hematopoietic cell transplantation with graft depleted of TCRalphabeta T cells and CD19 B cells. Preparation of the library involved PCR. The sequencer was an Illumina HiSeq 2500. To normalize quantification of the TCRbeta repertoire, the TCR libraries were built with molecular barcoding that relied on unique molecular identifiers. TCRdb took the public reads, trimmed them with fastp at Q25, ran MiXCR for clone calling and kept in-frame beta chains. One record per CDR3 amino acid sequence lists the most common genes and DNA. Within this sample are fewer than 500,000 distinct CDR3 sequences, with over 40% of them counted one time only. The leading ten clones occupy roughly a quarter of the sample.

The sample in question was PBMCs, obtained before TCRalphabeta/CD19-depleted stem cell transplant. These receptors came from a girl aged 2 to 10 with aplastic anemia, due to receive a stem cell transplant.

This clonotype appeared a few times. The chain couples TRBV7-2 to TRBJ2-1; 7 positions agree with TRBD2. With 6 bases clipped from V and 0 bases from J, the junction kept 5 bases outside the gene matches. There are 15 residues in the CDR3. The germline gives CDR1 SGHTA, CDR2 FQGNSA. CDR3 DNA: TGTGCCAGCAGTGGCCTAGCGGCCTCCTACAATGAGCAGTTCTTC. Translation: CASSGLAASYNEQFF.

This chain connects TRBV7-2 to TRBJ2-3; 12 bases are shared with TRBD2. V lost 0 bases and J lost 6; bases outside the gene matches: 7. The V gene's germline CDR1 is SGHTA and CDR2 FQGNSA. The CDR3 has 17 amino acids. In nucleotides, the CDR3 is TGTGCCAGCAGCTTAGCGTCGACTAGCGGGGGACTGGATACGCAGTATTTT. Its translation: CASSLASTSGGLDTQYF.

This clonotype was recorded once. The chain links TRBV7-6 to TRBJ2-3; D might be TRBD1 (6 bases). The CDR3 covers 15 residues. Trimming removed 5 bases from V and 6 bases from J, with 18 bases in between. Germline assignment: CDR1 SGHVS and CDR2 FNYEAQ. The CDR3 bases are TGTGCCAGCAGCCAACGGACAGAGAGGGGTGATACGCAGTATTTT. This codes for CASSQRTERGDTQYF.

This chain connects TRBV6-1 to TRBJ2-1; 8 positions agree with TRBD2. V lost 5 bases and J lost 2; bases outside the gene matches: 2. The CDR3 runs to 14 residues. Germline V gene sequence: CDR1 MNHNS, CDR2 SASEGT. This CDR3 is CASSSGGPYNEQFF. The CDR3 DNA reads TGTGCCAGCAGTAGCGGGGGTCCCTACAATGAGCAGTTCTTC.

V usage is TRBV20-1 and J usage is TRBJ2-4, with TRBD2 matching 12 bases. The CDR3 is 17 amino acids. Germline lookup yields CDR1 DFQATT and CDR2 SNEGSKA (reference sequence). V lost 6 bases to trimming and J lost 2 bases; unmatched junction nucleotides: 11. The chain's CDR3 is CSARRLAGGLTKNIQYF. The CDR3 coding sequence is TGCAGTGCCCGGCGGCTAGCGGGAGGGTTGACCAAAAACATTCAGTACTTC.

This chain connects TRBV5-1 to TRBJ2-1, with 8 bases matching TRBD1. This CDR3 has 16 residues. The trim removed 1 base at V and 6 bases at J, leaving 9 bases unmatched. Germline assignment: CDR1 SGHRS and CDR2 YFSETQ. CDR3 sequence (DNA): TGCGCCAGCAGCTTGAGAGGGACAGGCTATCTCAATGAGCAGTTCTTC. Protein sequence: CASSLRGTGYLNEQFF.

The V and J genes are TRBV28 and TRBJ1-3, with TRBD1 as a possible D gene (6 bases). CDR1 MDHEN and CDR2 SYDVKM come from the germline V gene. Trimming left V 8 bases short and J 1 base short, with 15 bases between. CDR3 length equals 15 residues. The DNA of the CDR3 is TGTGCCAGCGGGGGGGGCAGGGAATCTGGAAACACCATATATTTT. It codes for CASGGGRESGNTIYF.

The CDR3 nucleotides read TGCGCCAGCAGCCAAGAGTCTAGCGGGTTTGATACGCAGTATTTT. As protein: CASSQESSGFDTQYF. This chain links TRBV4-1 with TRBJ2-3; 8 positions agree with TRBD2. V lost 0 bases to trimming and J lost 6 bases; unmatched junction nucleotides: 5. The CDR3 sequence is 15 residues long. Per the germline V gene, CDR1 is MGHRA and CDR2 is YSYEKL.

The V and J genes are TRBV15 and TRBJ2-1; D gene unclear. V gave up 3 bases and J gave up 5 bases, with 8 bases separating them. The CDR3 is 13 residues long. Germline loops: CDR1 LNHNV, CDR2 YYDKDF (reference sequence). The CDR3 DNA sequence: TGTGCCACCAGCAGTTACGGAAACAATGAGCAGTTCTTC. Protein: CATSSYGNNEQFF.

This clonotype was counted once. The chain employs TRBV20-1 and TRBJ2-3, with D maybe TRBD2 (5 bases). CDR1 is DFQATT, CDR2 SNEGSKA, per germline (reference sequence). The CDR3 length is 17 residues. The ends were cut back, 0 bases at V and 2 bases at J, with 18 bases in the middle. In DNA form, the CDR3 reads TGCAGTGCTAGAGATGTCGCGGGCGTGCGGTCCACAGATACGCAGTATTTT. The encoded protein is CSARDVAGVRSTDTQYF.

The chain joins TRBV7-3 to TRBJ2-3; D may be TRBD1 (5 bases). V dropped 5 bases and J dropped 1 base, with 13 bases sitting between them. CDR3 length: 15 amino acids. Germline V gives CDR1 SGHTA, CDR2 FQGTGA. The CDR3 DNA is TGTGCCAGCAGCATTTCTGGACACGGCACAGATACGCAGTATTTT. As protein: CASSISGHGTDTQYF. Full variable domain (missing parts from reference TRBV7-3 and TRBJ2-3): GAGVSQTPSNKVTEKGKYVELRCDPISGHTALYWYRQSLGQGPEFLIYFQGTGAADDSGLPNDRFFAVRPEGSVSTLKIQRTERGDSAVYLCASSISGHGTDTQYFGPGTRLTVL.

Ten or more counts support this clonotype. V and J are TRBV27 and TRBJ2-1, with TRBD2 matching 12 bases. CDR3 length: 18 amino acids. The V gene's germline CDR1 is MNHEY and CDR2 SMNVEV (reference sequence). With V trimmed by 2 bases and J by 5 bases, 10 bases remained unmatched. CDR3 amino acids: CASSLLPLLAGGNNEQFF. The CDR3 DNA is TGTGCCAGCAGTTTACTCCCCCTACTAGCGGGAGGAAACAATGAGCAGTTCTTC.

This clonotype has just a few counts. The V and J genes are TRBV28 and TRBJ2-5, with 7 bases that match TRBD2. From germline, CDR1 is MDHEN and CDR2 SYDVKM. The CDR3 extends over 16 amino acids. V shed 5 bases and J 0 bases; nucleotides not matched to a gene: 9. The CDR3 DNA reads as TGTGCCAGCAGTCACCAACTAGCGCGGTACCAAGAGACCCAGTACTTC. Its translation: CASSHQLARYQETQYF.

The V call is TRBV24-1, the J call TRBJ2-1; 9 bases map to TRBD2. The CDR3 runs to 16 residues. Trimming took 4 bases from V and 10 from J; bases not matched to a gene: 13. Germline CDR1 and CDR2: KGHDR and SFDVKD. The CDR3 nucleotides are TGTGCCACCAGTGACCGTAGCGGGAGAGTCCAATGGGAGCAGTTCTTC. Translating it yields CATSDRSGRVQWEQFF.

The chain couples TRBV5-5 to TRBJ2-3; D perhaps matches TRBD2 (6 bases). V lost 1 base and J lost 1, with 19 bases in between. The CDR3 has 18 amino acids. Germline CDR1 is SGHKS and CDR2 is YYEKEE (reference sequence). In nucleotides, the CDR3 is TGTGCCAGCAGCTTGAAATGGCTAGCGTCCCTCGGCACAGATACGCAGTATTTT. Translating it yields CASSLKWLASLGTDTQYF.

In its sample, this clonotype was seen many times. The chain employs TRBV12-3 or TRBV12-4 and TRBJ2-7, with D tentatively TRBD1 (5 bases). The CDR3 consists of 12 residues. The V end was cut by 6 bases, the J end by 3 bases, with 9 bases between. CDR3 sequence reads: CASSRQGYEQYF. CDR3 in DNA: TGTGCCAGCAGCCGGCAGGGCTACGAGCAGTACTTC.

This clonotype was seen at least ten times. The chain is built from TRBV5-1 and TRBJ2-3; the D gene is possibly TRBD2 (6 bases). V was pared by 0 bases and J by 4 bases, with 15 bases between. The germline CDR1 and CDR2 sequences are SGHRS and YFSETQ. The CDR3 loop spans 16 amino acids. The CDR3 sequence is CASSLDRRGSADTQYF. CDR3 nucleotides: TGCGCCAGCAGCTTGGACAGGAGGGGAAGTGCAGATACGCAGTATTTT.

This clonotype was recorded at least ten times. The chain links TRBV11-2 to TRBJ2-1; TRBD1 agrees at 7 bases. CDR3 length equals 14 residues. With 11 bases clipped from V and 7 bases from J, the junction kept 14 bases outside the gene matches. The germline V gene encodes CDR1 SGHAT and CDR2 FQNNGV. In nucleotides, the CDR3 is TGTGCCCTGGTACCCCTGACAGGGTTGAATGAGCAGTTCTTC. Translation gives CALVPLTGLNEQFF.

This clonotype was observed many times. CDR3 DNA: TGTGCCAGCAGCCCCCATCCCAGGGGTGAGACCCAGTACTTC. It is translated as CASSPHPRGETQYF. The chain combines TRBV7-7 with TRBJ2-5, with D maybe TRBD1 (6 bases). The V gene lost 5 bases and the J gene lost 5 bases, with 15 bases spanning the gap. The CDR3 contains 14 residues. Germline V gene lookup returns CDR1 SSHAT and CDR2 FNYEAQ (reference sequence).

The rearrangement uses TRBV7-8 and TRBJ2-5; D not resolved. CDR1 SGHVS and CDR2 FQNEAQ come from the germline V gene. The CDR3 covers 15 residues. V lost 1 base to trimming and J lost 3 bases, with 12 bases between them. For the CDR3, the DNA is TGTGCCAGCAGCTTAGGCGTGGGTTGGGAAGAGACCCAGTACTTC. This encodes CASSLGVGWEETQYF.

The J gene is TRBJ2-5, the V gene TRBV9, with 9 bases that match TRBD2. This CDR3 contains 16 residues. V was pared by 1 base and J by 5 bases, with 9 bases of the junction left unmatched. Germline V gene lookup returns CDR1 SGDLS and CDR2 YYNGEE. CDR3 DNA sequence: TGTGCCAGCAGCGTAATGGCGGGAGGGCCGAGGGAGACCCAGTACTTC. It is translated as CASSVMAGGPRETQYF.

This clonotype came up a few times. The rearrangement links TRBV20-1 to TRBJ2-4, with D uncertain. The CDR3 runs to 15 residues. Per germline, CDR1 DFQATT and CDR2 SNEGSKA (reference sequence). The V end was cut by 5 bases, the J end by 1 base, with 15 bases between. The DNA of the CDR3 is TGCAGTGCTCAGGCCCAGTCCCGGGCCAAAAACATTCAGTACTTC. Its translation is CSAQAQSRAKNIQYF.

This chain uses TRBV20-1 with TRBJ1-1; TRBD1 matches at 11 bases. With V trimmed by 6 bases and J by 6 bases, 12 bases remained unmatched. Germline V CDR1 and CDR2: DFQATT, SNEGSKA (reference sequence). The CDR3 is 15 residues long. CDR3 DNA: TGCAGTGCATTTGCCGGGGACAGGGGGGGTTCTGAAGCTTTCTTT. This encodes CSAFAGDRGGSEAFF.